This TCR beta chain originates from a study of shared clonotypes between healthy human individuals. General study findings and limits: Rarefaction showed sorted-subset sequencing was incomplete despite large depth.

The germline V gene encodes CDR1 SSHAT and CDR2 FNYEAQ (reference sequence). The V end was cut by 2 bases, the J end by 0 bases, with 16 bases between. CDR3 size: 17 residues. Naive CD8 cells lacked CD45RO, underwent positive selection for CCR7 and left out terminally differentiated effector memory CD45RA+ cells. Turning to this clone: No antigen is known for it.

Only in-frame clones appear in the TCRdb table, and some are missing; sequencing was by immunoSEQ multiplex PCR. The sample contains 550,000 to 750,000 clones, roughly 95% of which appear only once. The chain employs TRBV7-7 and TRBJ2-5, with TRBD2 as a possible D gene (6 bases). The source material was naive CD8+ T cells sorted from blood. The clonotype comes from a woman aged 25 to 39 in good health. Here the CDR3 DNA reads TGTGCCAGCAGCTTATTAGCGGAGGCCGAGTACCAAGAGACCCAGTACTTC. Its protein product is CASSLLAEAEYQETQYF.